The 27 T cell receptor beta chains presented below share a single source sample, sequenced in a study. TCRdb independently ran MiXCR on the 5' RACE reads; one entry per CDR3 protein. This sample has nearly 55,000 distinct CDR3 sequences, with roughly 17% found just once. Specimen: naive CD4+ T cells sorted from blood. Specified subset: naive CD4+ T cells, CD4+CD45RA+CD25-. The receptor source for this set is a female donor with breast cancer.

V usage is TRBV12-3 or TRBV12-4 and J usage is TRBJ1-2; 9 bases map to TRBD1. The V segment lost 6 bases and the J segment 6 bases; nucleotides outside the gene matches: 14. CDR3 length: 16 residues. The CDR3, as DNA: TGTGCCAGCAGCACACTCATACAGGGGGCAGGTGATGGCTACACCTTC. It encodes CASSTLIQGAGDGYTF.

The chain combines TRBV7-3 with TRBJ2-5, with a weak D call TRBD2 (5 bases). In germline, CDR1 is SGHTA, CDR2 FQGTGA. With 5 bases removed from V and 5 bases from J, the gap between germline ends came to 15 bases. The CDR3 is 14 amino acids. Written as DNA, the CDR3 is TGTGCCAGCAGCCAGTCGATTTCGGGGGAGACCCAGTACTTC. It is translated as CASSQSISGETQYF.

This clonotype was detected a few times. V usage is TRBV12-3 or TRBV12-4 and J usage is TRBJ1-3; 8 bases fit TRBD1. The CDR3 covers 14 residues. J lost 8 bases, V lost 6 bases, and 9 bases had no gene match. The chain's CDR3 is CASSLGQGSHTIYF. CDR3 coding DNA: TGTGCCAGCAGCCTCGGACAGGGTAGTCACACCATATATTTT.

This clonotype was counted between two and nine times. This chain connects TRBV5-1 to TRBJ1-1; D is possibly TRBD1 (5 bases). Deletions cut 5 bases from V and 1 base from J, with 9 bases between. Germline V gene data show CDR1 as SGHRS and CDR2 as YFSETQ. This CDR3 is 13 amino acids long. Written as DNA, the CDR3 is TGCGCCAGCAGTTTTGACAGGAACACTGAAGCTTTCTTT. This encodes CASSFDRNTEAFF.

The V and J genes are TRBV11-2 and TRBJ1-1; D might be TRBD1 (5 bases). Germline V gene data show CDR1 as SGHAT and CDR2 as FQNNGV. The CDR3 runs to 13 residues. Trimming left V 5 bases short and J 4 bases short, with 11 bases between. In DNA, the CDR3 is TGTGCCAGCAGCACCGCCGGGGGCACTGAAGCTTTCTTT. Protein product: CASSTAGGTEAFF.

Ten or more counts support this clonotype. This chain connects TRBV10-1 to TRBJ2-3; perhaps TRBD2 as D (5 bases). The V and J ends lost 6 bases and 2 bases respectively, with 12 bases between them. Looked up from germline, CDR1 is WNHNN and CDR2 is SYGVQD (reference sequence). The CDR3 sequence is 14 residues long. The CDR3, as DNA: TGCGCCAGCAGCAGTCGGACTTTCACAGATACGCAGTATTTT. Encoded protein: CASSSRTFTDTQYF.

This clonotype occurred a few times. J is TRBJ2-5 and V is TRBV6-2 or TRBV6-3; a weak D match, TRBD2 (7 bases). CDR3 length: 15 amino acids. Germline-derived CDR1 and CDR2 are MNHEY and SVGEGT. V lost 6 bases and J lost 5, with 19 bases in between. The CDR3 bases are TGTGCCAGCAGGCGGGCCGGGGGGCCCGGGGAGACCCAGTACTTC. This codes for CASRRAGGPGETQYF.

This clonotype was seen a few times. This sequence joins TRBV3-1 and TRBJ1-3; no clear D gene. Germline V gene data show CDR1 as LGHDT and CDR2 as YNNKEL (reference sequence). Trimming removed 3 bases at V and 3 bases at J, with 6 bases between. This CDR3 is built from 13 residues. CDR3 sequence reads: CASSQTLGNTIYF. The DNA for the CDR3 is TGTGCCAGCAGCCAGACCCTTGGAAACACCATATATTTT.

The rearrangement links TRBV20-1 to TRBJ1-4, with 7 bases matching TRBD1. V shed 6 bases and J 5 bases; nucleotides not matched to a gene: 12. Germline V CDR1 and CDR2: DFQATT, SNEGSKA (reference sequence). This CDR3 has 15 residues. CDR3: CSAWNARGPNEKLFF. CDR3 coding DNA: TGCAGTGCATGGAATGCGAGGGGGCCGAATGAAAAACTGTTTTTT.

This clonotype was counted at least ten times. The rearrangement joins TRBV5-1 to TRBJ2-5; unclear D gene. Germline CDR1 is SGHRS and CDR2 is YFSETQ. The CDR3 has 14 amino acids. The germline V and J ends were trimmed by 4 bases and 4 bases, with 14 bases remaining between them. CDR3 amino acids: CASSPSVDGETQYF. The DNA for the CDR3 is TGCGCCAGCAGCCCCTCAGTCGACGGAGAGACCCAGTACTTC.

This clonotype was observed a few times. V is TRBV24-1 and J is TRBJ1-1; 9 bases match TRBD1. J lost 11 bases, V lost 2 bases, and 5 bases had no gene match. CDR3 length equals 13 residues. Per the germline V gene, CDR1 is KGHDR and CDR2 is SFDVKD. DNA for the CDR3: TGTGCCACCAGTGATTGGGGACAGGGCAAGGCTTTCTTT. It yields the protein CATSDWGQGKAFF.

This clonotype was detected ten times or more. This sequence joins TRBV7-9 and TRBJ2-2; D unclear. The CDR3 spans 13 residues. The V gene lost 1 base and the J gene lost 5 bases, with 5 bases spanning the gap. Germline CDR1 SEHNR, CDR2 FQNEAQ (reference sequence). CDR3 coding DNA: TGTGCCAGCAGCTTAGTGGAAACCGGGGAGCTGTTTTTT. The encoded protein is CASSLVETGELFF.

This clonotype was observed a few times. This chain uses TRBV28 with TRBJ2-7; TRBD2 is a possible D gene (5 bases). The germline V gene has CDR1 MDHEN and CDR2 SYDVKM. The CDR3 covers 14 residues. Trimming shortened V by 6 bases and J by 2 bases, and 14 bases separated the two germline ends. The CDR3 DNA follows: TGTGCCAGCAGCCGATTCCGAGGGACCTACGAGCAGTACTTC. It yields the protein CASSRFRGTYEQYF.

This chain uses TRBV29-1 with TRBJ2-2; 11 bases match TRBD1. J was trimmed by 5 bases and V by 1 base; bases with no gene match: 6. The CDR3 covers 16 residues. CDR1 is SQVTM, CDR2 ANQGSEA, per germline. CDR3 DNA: TGCAGCGTTGAAGTGGGGACAGGGGGTCTGACCGGGGAGCTGTTTTTT. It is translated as CSVEVGTGGLTGELFF.

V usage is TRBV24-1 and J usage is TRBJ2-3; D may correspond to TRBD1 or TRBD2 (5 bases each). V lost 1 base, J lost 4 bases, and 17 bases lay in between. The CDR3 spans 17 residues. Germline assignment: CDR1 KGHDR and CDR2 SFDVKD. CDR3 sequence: CATSDLGGGRLADTQYF. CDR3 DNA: TGTGCCACCAGTGATTTAGGTGGGGGTAGATTGGCAGATACGCAGTATTTT.

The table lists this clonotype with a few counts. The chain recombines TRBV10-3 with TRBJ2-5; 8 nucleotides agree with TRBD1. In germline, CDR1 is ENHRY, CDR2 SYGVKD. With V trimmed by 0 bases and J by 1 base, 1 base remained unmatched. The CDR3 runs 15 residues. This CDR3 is CAISESDRAQETQYF. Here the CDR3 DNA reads TGTGCCATCAGTGAGTCGGACAGGGCCCAAGAGACCCAGTACTTC.

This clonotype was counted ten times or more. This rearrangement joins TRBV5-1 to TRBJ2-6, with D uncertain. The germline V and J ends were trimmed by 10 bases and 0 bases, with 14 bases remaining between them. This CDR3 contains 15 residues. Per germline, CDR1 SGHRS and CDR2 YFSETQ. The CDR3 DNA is TGCGCCTCTCAAGCGTTCTTCTCTGGGGCCAACGTCCTGACTTTC. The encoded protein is CASQAFFSGANVLTF.

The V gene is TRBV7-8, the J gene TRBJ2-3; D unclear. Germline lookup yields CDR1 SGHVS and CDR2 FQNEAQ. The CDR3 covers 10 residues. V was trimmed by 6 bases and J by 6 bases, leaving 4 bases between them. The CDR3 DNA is TGTGCCAGCAGTTTCGATACGCAGTATTTT. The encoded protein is CASSFDTQYF.

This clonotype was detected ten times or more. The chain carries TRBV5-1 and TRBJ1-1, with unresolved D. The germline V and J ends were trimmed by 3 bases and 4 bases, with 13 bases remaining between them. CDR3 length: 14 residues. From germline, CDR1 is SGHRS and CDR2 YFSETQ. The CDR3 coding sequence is TGCGCCAGCAGCTGGAGAGAGTCGGGCACTGAAGCTTTCTTT. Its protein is CASSWRESGTEAFF.

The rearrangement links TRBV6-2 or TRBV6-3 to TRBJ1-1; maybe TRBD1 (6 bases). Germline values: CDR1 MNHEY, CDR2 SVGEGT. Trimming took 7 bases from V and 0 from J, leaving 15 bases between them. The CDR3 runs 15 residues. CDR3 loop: CASTQVGGMNTEAFF. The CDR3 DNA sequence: TGTGCCAGCACCCAGGTAGGGGGAATGAACACTGAAGCTTTCTTT.

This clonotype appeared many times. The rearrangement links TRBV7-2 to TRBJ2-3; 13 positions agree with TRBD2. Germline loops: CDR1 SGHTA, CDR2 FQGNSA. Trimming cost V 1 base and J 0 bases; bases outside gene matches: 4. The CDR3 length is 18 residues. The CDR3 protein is CASSLVGTSGASTDTQYF. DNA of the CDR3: TGTGCCAGCAGCTTAGTAGGGACTAGCGGGGCCAGCACAGATACGCAGTATTTT.

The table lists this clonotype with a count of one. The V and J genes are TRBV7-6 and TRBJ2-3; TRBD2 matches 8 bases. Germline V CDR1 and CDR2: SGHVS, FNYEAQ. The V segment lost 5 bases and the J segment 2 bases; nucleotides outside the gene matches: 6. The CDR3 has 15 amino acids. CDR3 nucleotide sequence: TGTGCCAGCAGCAGTAGCGGGACGCCCACAGATACGCAGTATTTT. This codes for CASSSSGTPTDTQYF.

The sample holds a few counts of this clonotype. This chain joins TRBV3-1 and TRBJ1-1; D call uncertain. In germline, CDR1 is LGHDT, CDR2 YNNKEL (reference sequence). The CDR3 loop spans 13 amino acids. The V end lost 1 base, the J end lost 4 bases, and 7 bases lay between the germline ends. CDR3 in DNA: TGTGCCAGCAGCCAAGGGGCTGGCACTGAAGCTTTCTTT. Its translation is CASSQGAGTEAFF.

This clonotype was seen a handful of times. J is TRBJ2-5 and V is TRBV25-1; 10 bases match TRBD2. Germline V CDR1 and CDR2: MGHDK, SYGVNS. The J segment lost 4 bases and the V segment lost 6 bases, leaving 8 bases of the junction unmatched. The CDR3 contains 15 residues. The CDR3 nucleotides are TGTGCCAGCAGCAGCGGGAGGGCCGTTAGAGAGACCCAGTACTTC. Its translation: CASSSGRAVRETQYF.

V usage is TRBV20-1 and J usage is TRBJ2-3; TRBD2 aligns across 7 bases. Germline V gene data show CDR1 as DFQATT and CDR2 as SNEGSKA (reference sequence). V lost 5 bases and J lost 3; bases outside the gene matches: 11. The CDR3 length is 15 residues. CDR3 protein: CSASRAGSNTDTQYF. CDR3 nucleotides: TGCAGTGCTTCTAGAGCGGGATCGAATACAGATACGCAGTATTTT.

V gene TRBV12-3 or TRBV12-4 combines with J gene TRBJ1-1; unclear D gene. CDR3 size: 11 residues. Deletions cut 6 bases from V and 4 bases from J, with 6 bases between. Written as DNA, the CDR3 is TGTGCCAGCAGGTTTAGCACTGAAGCTTTCTTT. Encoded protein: CASRFSTEAFF.

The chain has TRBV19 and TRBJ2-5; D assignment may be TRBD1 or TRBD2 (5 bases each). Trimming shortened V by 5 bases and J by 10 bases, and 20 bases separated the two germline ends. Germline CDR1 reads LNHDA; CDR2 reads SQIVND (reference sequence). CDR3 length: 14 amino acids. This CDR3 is CASSRKGSQGDQYF. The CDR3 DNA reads TGTGCCAGTAGTCGAAAGGGGAGCCAAGGAGACCAGTACTTC.